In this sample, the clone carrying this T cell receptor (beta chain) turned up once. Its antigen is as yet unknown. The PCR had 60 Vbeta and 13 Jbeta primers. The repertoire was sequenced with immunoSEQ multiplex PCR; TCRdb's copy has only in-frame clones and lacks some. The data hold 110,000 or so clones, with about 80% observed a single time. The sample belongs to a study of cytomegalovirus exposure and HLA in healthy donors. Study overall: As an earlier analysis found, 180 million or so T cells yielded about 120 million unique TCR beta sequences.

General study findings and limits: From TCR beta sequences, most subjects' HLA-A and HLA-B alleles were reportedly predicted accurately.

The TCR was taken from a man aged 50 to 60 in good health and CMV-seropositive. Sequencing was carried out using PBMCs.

The CDR3 sequence is CASSLGGSGGQVDTEAFF. CDR3 DNA sequence: TGTGCCAGCAGCTTAGGCGGGTCCGGTGGGCAGGTCGACACTGAAGCTTTCTTT. The rearrangement joins TRBV7-9 to TRBJ1-1; D gene unclear. Germline V gene lookup returns CDR1 SEHNR and CDR2 FQNEAQ (reference sequence). The V end was cut by 1 base, the J end by 3 bases, with 21 bases between. The CDR3 is 18 amino acids.